The rows below give T cell receptor beta chains drawn from one sample of a study of T cell repertoires in cytomegalovirus infection. Their antigen targets remain unknown. A single record per CDR3 protein comes from TCRdb applying MiXCR to the reads. The sample contains about 310,000 distinct CDR3 sequences, about 25% of which appear only once. The material was cultured PBMCs, obtained from culture after CMV antigen stimulation. The receptors stem from a human donor in good health (CMV status not recorded). Some clones in this sample may be carry-over from other donors' samples. The CDR3 runs from the conserved cysteine through the conserved F or W. The D gene is left open where the match is weak. Part of the rows lack a size; the others show once, few, many or a class for expanded clones.

V gene,D gene,J gene,clone size,CDR3 protein,CDR3 DNA
TRBV5-1,NA,TRBJ2-4,NA,CASSLDFDDGGNIQYF,TGCGCCAGCAGCTTGGATTTCGACGATGGGGGAAACATTCAGTACTTC
TRBV7-6,NA,TRBJ2-7,NA,CASSHGTLYEQYF,TGTGCCAGCAGCCACGGGACACTTTACGAGCAGTACTTC
TRBV7-2,NA,TRBJ2-2,many,CASSRDSEYTGELFF,TGTGCCAGCAGCCGGGATAGCGAGTACACCGGGGAGCTGTTTTTT
TRBV12-3/TRBV12-4,NA,TRBJ1-2,few,CASSLVRGQDGYTF,TGTGCCAGCAGTTTAGTCCGGGGGCAGGATGGCTACACCTTC
TRBV7-2,NA,TRBJ1-2,many,CASSFLNYGYTF,TGTGCCAGCAGCTTCCTTAACTATGGCTACACCTTC
TRBV7-2,TRBD2,TRBJ2-7,few,CASSLRPSGRSNYEQYF,TGTGCCAGCAGCTTGCGGCCTAGCGGGAGGTCCAACTACGAGCAGTACTTC
TRBV5-1,TRBD2,TRBJ2-1,NA,CASTGITSEGQFF,TGCGCCAGCACGGGGATAACTAGCGAGGGGCAGTTCTTC
TRBV11-3,NA,TRBJ2-2,NA,CASSFRPGELFF,TGTGCCAGCAGCTTCAGGCCCGGGGAGCTGTTTTTT
TRBV28,NA,TRBJ2-5,NA,CASSPRLRETQYF,TGTGCCAGCAGTCCCCGGTTGAGAGAGACCCAGTACTTC
TRBV7-3,TRBD1,TRBJ2-3,NA,CASSTRQGAGTDTQYF,TGTGCCAGCAGCACTCGACAGGGGGCCGGTACAGATACGCAGTATTTT
TRBV12-3/TRBV12-4,NA,TRBJ2-1,few,CASSLGKSGAVYNEQFF,TGTGCCAGCAGTCTTGGGAAAAGCGGAGCGGTCTACAATGAGCAGTTCTTC
TRBV29-1,TRBD2,TRBJ2-5,NA,CSVAGLAGGGNF,TGCAGCGTTGCAGGACTAGCGGGAGGAGGGAACTTC
TRBV6-2/TRBV6-3,TRBD2,TRBJ2-7,many,CASSASGTFYEQYF,TGTGCCAGCAGTGCTAGCGGTACCTTCTACGAGCAGTACTTC
TRBV7-2,NA,TRBJ2-3,many,CASSLGGTTDTQYF,TGTGCCAGCAGCTTAGGTGGGACCACAGATACGCAGTATTTT
TRBV12-3/TRBV12-4,NA,TRBJ2-3,few,CASSWRTLTDTQYF,TGTGCCAGCAGTTGGAGGACCTTGACAGATACGCAGTATTTT
TRBV4-1,TRBD2,TRBJ2-3,few,CASSPRVAGIDTQYF,TGCGCCAGCAGCCCCCGGGTAGCGGGGATAGATACGCAGTATTTT
TRBV4-1,TRBD1,TRBJ1-5,NA,CASSQVGDRFQGQPQHF,TGCGCCAGCAGCCAAGTGGGGGACAGGTTCCAGGGTCAGCCCCAGCATTTT
TRBV7-2,TRBD2,TRBJ2-5,many,CASSLMVRAGGQETQYF,TGTGCCAGCAGCTTAATGGTCCGAGCGGGAGGGCAAGAGACCCAGTACTTC
TRBV28,NA,TRBJ2-1,NA,CASSPPRTYSYNEQFF,TGTGCCAGCAGTCCCCCACGGACATACTCCTACAATGAGCAGTTCTTC
TRBV27,TRBD1,TRBJ1-2,few,CASSSTGEFGYTF,TGTGCCAGCAGTTCAACAGGGGAATTTGGCTACACCTTC
TRBV7-2,TRBD2,TRBJ2-1,many,CASSRPGLAGGDNEQFF,TGTGCCAGCAGCCGCCCGGGACTAGCGGGAGGTGACAATGAGCAGTTCTTC
TRBV15,NA,TRBJ2-5,few,CATSRGTAQETQYF,TGTGCCACCAGCAGAGGGACAGCTCAAGAGACCCAGTACTTC
TRBV12-3/TRBV12-4,TRBD1,TRBJ1-4,few,CASNSGTGTGVDEKLFF,TGTGCCAGCAACTCAGGGACCGGGACAGGGGTTGATGAAAAACTGTTTTTT
TRBV28,TRBD1,TRBJ2-5,few,CASSWTGEETQYF,TGTGCCAGCAGCTGGACAGGGGAAGAGACCCAGTACTTC
TRBV6-2/TRBV6-3,TRBD2,TRBJ2-2,NA,CASKRTGTSSTGELFF,TGTGCCAGCAAACGAACCGGGACTAGTAGTACCGGGGAGCTGTTTTTT
TRBV6-2/TRBV6-3,TRBD1,TRBJ2-2,NA,CASSYKQGASGELFF,TGTGCCAGCAGTTACAAACAGGGGGCCTCCGGGGAGCTGTTTTTT
TRBV7-2,TRBD1,TRBJ2-3,many,CASSPKSQGAVDTQYF,TGTGCCAGCAGCCCCAAGTCACAGGGGGCGGTGGATACGCAGTATTTT
TRBV11-2,NA,TRBJ2-1,NA,CASSLDQGDEQFF,TGTGCCAGCAGCTTAGATCAGGGAGATGAGCAGTTCTTC
TRBV7-2,NA,TRBJ2-1,NA,CASSPELAPNEQFF,TGTGCCAGCAGCCCCGAACTAGCCCCCAATGAGCAGTTCTTC